A selection of T cell receptor beta chains follows, all from one sample in a study of T cell therapy after organ transplantation. Clones were read by immunoSEQ multiplex PCR, and TCRdb kept only the in-frame ones, dropping some. The top ten clones hold about 35% of a sample with over 20,000 clones, 65% to 85% of them seen once. What these receptors recognize is not known. This specimen was CD8+ T cells from blood, taken after autologous CMV-specific T cell therapy. The receptors shown here come from a human patient who had received a solid organ transplant and had CMV disease. Some T cells may be transferred from the graft donor. Both conserved end residues are part of each CDR3. The order of the fields is V gene, J gene, D gene, clone size, CDR3 DNA, CDR3 protein. D genes are given only for firm matches. Clone size appears in some rows only: once, few, many, or a class for an expanded clone.

>TRBV6-5|TRBJ2-7|TRBD2|.
TGTGCCAGCACCGGGACTAGCGGCTCCTACGAGCAGTACTTC
CASTGTSGSYEQYF
>TRBV5-1|TRBJ2-7|.|few
TGCGCCAGCAGCCCTTGGGGGGGACAGACCGTCGAGCAGTACTTC
CASSPWGGQTVEQYF
>TRBV27|TRBJ2-7|TRBD1|.
TGTGCCAGCAGACCCCCTCCCGGGACAGGGTCGTACGAGCAGTACTTC
CASRPPPGTGSYEQYF
>TRBV4-1|TRBJ1-5|.|.
TGCGCCAGCAGCCAAGGGGCAGCAAGCAATCAGCCCCAGCATTTT
CASSQGAASNQPQHF
>TRBV4-3|TRBJ2-2|.|.
TGCGCCAGCAGCCAAGGCTCCGGCGGCCCCCAGCGCGGGGAGCTGTTTTTT
CASSQGSGGPQRGELFF
>TRBV7-2|TRBJ1-5|TRBD1|.
TGTGCCAGCAGCTTATCTTCCGGGACAGCTCAGCCCCAGCATTTT
CASSLSSGTAQPQHF
>TRBV11-3|TRBJ2-1|.|.
TGTGCCAGCAGCTTAAGGCAGGCTCCAAATGAGCAGTTCTTC
CASSLRQAPNEQFF
>TRBV5-6|TRBJ1-2|.|.
TGTGCCAGCAGCTGGGAGGGGGAAGTGGCTTGGAACTATGGCTACACCTTC
CASSWEGEVAWNYGYTF
>TRBV14|TRBJ2-7|.|.
TGTGCCAGCAGCCAAGAAGGGCCTCTAGGGGAGCAGTACTTC
CASSQEGPLGEQYF
>TRBV21-1|TRBJ2-3|.|few
TGTGCCAGCAGCAAAGCCAGGAACACAGATACGCAGTATTTT
CASSKARNTDTQYF
>TRBV7-7|TRBJ2-5|.|.
TGTGCCAGCAGCTTAAACGTCAGGGGCCCTCAAGAGACCCAGTACTTC
CASSLNVRGPQETQYF
>TRBV4-2|TRBJ2-5|TRBD1|.
TGTGCCAGCAGCCAAGGACAGGGCATCCAAGAGACCCAGTACTTC
CASSQGQGIQETQYF
>TRBV5-3|TRBJ2-3|.|.
TGTGCCAGAAGCTTGCGATGCACAGATACGCAGTATTTT
CARSLRCTDTQYF
>TRBV19|TRBJ1-2|.|.
TGTGCCAGTAGTATTTCGGCTAACTATGGCTACACCTTC
CASSISANYGYTF
>TRBV9|TRBJ2-7|.|.
TGTGCCAGCAGCGTAGCTGGGGGACCCCCCTACGAGCAGTACTTC
CASSVAGGPPYEQYF
>TRBV18|TRBJ2-2|.|.
TGTGCCAGCTCACCCGTTGATATCACCGGGGAGCTGTTTTTT
CASSPVDITGELFF
>TRBV19|TRBJ2-5|TRBD2|.
TGTGCCAGTAGTATCCCAAGCGGGGGGGTCTACTTC
CASSIPSGGVYF
>TRBV6-5|TRBJ2-7|TRBD2|.
TGTGCCAGCAGTCGGGGGGATCGCTACGAGCAGTACTTC
CASSRGDRYEQYF
>TRBV28|TRBJ2-1|.|.
TGTGCCAGCGTTTTGGCGGGCGATTTCTCCTACAATGAGCAGTTCTTC
CASVLAGDFSYNEQFF
>TRBV10-2|TRBJ1-1|.|.
TGCGCCAGCAGTGAGGGGCCTGAAGCTTTCTTT
CASSEGPEAFF
>TRBV7-6|TRBJ2-7|.|once
TGTGCCAGCAGCTTAGGTAGCGGCCTCGTCGAGCAGTACTTC
CASSLGSGLVEQYF
>TRBV18|TRBJ1-2|TRBD1|.
TGTGCCAGCTCACCAGAGAGAGACAGGGGGGATTTGGTGTATGGCTACACCTTC
CASSPERDRGDLVYGYTF
>TRBV14|TRBJ2-3|.|.
TGTGCCAGCAGCCCTTCGTGGGACGCGCTCGGGGATACGCAGTATTTT
CASSPSWDALGDTQYF
>TRBV5-4|TRBJ2-3|TRBD2|.
TGTGCCAGCAGGTGGACTAGCGGGGCCTCAGATACGCAGTATTTT
CASRWTSGASDTQYF
>TRBV4-1|TRBJ1-1|.|few
TGCGCCAGCAGCCAAGATGGGCGGGGGAACACTGAAGCTTTCTTT
CASSQDGRGNTEAFF
>TRBV4-3|TRBJ2-7|TRBD1|.
TGCGCCAGCAGCCACCCGGGACAGGGAGGTAACGAGCAGTACTTC
CASSHPGQGGNEQYF
>TRBV6-5|TRBJ2-3|.|.
TGTGCCAGCAGTTTAATAGCGGAGGATACGCAGTATTTT
CASSLIAEDTQYF
>TRBV6-5|TRBJ2-5|.|once
TGTGCCAGCAGGTCCCTCCTAGGGGAGACCCAGTACTTC
CASRSLLGETQYF
>TRBV15|TRBJ1-2|.|.
TGTGCCACCAGCAGAGATTTCTCCGGGGCGCGACACTATGGCTACACCTTC
CATSRDFSGARHYGYTF
>TRBV4-3|TRBJ1-1|TRBD1|.
TGCGCCAGCAGCTTTCGGACAGGGAACACTGAAGCTTTCTTT
CASSFRTGNTEAFF
>TRBV14|TRBJ2-2|.|.
TGTGCCAGCAGCGAAGGGGTATTCAGCGGGGAGCTGTTTTTT
CASSEGVFSGELFF
>TRBV7-2|TRBJ2-7|.|.
TGTGCCAGCAGCTTAGGAGCAGGGGTCGAGCAGTACTTC
CASSLGAGVEQYF
>TRBV27|TRBJ2-1|TRBD1|.
TGTGCCAGCAGTGACTTACCGGGACAGGGGTTGAATGAGCAGTTCTTC
CASSDLPGQGLNEQFF
>TRBV4-3|TRBJ2-7|.|few
TGCGCCAGCAGCCATCTGGGAGGCAGGGGCTACGAGCAGTACTTC
CASSHLGGRGYEQYF
>TRBV29-1|TRBJ1-2|.|.
TGCAGCGTTGAAAACTATGGCTACACCTTC
CSVENYGYTF
>TRBV5-8|TRBJ1-4|.|.
TGTGCCAGCAGCCCCGAGGCGGCAGGGGTTACGACTAATGAAAAACTGTTTTTT
CASSPEAAGVTTNEKLFF
>TRBV2|TRBJ2-7|.|.
TGTGCCAGCAGTGAATGGAGGGGGTTGTCCTACGAGCAGTACTTC
CASSEWRGLSYEQYF
>TRBV2|TRBJ2-7|.|.
TGTGCCAGCAGTGAAGGGATCAGGCCCTACGAGCAGTACTTC
CASSEGIRPYEQYF
>TRBV7-9|TRBJ1-2|.|few
TGTGCCAGCAGCTTAGCCGAGCGGTTTTTAGGCTACACCTTC
CASSLAERFLGYTF
>TRBV27|TRBJ2-2|.|.
TGTGCCAGCAGTTTTACAGGAATCGGGGAGCTGTTTTTT
CASSFTGIGELFF
>TRBV2|TRBJ2-5|TRBD1|.
TGTGCCAGGGGGGACAGCCCAGACTACTTC
CARGDSPDYF
>TRBV7-2|TRBJ2-3|.|.
TGTGCCAGCAGCTTATCACCCCTGCCTGGGGCTGGCACAGATACGCAGTATTTT
CASSLSPLPGAGTDTQYF
>TRBV27|TRBJ2-1|TRBD1|few
TGTGCCAGCAGTTTTTCAGGGGGCCATGAGCAGTTCTTC
CASSFSGGHEQFF
>TRBV9|TRBJ2-7|.|.
TGTGCCAGCAGCGAGTCCACACTACAGGATAATAGCGGATACGAGCAGTACTTC
CASSESTLQDNSGYEQYF
>TRBV7-9|TRBJ2-7|.|.
TGTGCCAGCAGCTTAGAGGTAGGGACTTCGGTCGAGCAGTACTTC
CASSLEVGTSVEQYF
>TRBV6-5|TRBJ1-5|.|.
TGTGCCAGCAGTGAGGACAGCTACAATCAGCCCCAGCATTTT
CASSEDSYNQPQHF
>TRBV19|TRBJ1-2|.|.
TGTGCCAGTAAGGGAGGGGAGAGCTATGGCTACACCTTC
CASKGGESYGYTF
>TRBV9|TRBJ2-4|.|few
TGTGCCAGCAGCCCAGGAGGAAACATTCAGTACTTC
CASSPGGNIQYF
>TRBV6-5|TRBJ2-2|.|.
TGTGCCAGCAGTTATAAAGCAGGAAACACCGGGGAGCTGTTTTTT
CASSYKAGNTGELFF
>TRBV28|TRBJ2-7|.|.
TGTGCCAGCAAGAGAGGGGTATCCGAGCAGTACTTC
CASKRGVSEQYF
>TRBV5-1|TRBJ1-1|.|.
TGCGCCAGCAGCTTTGGGACAGAAGCTTTCTTT
CASSFGTEAFF
>TRBV7-6|TRBJ1-3|.|.
TGTGCCAGCAGCCGCGAGGGGGGCCATAACCTAGCTGGAAACACCATATATTTT
CASSREGGHNLAGNTIYF
>TRBV6-5|TRBJ1-6|.|.
TGTGCCAGCAGTTACAACGGACTCCATAATTCACCCCTCCACTTT
CASSYNGLHNSPLHF
>TRBV5-6|TRBJ2-5|.|few
TGTGCCAGCAGCTCGGGGACGGAAGAGACCCAGTACTTC
CASSSGTEETQYF
>TRBV15|TRBJ1-1|.|.
TGTGCCACCAGCAGAGATGGACTGGGGAACACTGAAGCTTTCTTT
CATSRDGLGNTEAFF
>TRBV29-1|TRBJ1-1|.|.
TGCAGCGTCGGAAGGCGGGGTAGTGGCACTGAAGCTTTCTTT
CSVGRRGSGTEAFF
>TRBV6-5|TRBJ1-1|.|.
TGTGCCAGCAGTTACTCGGCACTTACAAACACTGAAGCTTTCTTT
CASSYSALTNTEAFF
>TRBV4-2|TRBJ1-1|.|.
TGTGCCAGCAGCCAAGTGTCTGAGAGGATGAACACTGAAGCTTTCTTT
CASSQVSERMNTEAFF
>TRBV15|TRBJ2-5|.|.
TGTGCCACCAGCAGCGGAGGGGGGGGACAAGAGACCCAGTACTTC
CATSSGGGGQETQYF
>TRBV10-3|TRBJ2-1|.|.
TGTGCCATCAGTGTCCTAGCGAGCGATGAGCAGTTCTTC
CAISVLASDEQFF